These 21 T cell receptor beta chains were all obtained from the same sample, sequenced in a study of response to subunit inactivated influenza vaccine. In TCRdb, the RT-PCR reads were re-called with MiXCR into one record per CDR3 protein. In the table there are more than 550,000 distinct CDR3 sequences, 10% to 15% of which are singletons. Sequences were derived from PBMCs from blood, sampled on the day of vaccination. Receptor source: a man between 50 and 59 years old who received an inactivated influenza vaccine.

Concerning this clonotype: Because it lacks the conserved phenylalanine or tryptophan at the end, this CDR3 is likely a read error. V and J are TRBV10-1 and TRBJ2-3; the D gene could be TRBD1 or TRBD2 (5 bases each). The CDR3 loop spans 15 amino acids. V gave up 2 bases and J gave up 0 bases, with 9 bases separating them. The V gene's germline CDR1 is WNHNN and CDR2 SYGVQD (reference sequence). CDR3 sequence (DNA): TGCGCCAGCAGTGAGGACGGGGACAGCACAGATACGCAGTATATT. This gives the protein CASSEDGDSTDTQYI.

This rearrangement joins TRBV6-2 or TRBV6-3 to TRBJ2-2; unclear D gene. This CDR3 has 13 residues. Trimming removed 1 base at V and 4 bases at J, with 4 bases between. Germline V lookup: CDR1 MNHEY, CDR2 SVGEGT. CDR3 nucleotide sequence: TGTGCCAGCAGTTACTACTCCACCGGGGAGCTGTTTTTT. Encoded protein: CASSYYSTGELFF.

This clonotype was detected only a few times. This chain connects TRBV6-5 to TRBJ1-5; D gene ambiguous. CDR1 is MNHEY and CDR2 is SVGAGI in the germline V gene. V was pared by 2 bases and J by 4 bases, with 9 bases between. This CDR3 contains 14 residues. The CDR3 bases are TGTGCCAGCAGTTACAGTCGGCTGAATCAGCCCCAGCATTTT. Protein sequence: CASSYSRLNQPQHF.

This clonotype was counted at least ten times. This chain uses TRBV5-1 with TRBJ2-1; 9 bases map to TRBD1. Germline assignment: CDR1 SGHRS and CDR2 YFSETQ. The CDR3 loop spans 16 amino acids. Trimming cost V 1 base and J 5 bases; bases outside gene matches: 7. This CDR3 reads CASSLIGDRVDNEQFF. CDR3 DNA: TGCGCCAGCAGCTTGATCGGGGACAGGGTGGACAATGAGCAGTTCTTC.

The CDR3 loop is CASSSDGEGWYNEQFF. For the CDR3, the DNA is TGCGCCAGCAGCTCGGACGGAGAGGGGTGGTACAATGAGCAGTTCTTC. The chain has TRBV5-1 and TRBJ2-1; D tentatively reads TRBD1 or TRBD2 (5 bases each). The CDR3 extends over 16 amino acids. The V end lost 3 bases, the J end lost 4 bases, and 17 bases lay between the germline ends. CDR1 SGHRS and CDR2 YFSETQ come from the germline V gene.

The CDR3 nucleotides read TGTGCCAGCAGCTTCACGGGGCGCGGGAGTGGGGAGACCCAGTACTTC. Translating it yields CASSFTGRGSGETQYF. V and J are TRBV6-1 and TRBJ2-5; 7 nucleotides match TRBD2. V was pared by 6 bases and J by 5 bases, with 15 bases of the junction left unmatched. Germline-derived CDR1 and CDR2 are MNHNS and SASEGT. This CDR3 contains 16 residues.

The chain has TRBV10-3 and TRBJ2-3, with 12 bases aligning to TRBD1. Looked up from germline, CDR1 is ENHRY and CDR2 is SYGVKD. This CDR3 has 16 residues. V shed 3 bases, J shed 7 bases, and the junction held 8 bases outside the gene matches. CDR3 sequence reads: CAISEPGQGARNTQYF. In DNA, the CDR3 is TGTGCCATCAGTGAACCGGGACAGGGGGCTCGGAATACGCAGTATTTT.

The CDR3 protein is CASSYVQGTGELFF. The CDR3 nucleotides read TGCGCCAGCAGCTATGTACAGGGGACCGGGGAGCTGTTTTTT. The chain links TRBV5-1 to TRBJ2-2; TRBD1 matches 7 bases. With 3 bases clipped from V and 5 bases from J, the junction kept 4 bases outside the gene matches. Germline-derived CDR1 and CDR2 are SGHRS and YFSETQ. CDR3 length equals 14 residues.

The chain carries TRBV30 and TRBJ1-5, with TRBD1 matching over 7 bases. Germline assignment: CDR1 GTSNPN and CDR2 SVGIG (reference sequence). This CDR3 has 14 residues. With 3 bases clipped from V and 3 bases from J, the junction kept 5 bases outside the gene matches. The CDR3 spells CAWSRGTVNQPQHF. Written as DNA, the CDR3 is TGTGCCTGGAGCCGCGGGACAGTCAATCAGCCCCAGCATTTT. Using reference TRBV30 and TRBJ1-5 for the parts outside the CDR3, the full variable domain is SQTIHQWPATLVQPVGSPLSLECTVEGTSNPNLYWYRQAAGRGLQLLFYSVGIGQISSEVPQNLSASRPQDRQFILSSKKLLLSDSGFYLCAWSRGTVNQPQHFGDGTRLSIL.

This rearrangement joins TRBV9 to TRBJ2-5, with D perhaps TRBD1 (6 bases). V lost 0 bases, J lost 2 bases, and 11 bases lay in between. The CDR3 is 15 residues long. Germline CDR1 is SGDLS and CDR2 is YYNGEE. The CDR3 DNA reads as TGTGCCAGCAGCGTAGGAGGACAGCAACAAGAGACCCAGTACTTC. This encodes CASSVGGQQQETQYF.

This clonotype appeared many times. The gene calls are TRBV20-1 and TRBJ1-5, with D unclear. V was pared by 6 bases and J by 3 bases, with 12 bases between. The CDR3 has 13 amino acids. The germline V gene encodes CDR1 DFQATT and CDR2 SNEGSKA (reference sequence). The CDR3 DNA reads TGCAGTGCCACCGACGGGAACAATCAGCCCCAGCATTTT. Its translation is CSATDGNNQPQHF.

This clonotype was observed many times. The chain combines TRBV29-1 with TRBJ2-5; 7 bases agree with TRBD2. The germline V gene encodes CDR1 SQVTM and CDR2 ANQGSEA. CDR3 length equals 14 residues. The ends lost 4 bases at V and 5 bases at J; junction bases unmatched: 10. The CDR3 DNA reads TGCAGCGTTGGAATTGCGGGAGAATTGGAGACCCAGTACTTC. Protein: CSVGIAGELETQYF.

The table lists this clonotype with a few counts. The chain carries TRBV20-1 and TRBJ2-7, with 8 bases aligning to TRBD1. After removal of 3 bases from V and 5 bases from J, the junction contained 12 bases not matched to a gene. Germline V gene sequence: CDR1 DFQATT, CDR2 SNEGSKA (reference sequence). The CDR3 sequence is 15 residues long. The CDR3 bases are TGCAGTGCTAGGGACGTGACAGGGGTAGTCCACGAGCAGTACTTC. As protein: CSARDVTGVVHEQYF.

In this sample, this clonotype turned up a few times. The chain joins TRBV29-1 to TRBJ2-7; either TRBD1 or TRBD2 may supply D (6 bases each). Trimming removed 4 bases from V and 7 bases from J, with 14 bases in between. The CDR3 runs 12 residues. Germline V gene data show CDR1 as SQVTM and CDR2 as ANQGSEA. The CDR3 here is CSVVQGGGEQYF. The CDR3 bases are TGCAGCGTTGTACAGGGAGGAGGGGAGCAGTACTTC.

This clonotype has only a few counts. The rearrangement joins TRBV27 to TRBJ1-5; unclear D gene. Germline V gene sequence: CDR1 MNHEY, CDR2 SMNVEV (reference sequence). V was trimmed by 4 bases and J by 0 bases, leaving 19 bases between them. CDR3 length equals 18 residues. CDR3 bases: TGTGCCAGCAGTTCCTATGGGCTGGGAAGATATAGCAATCAGCCCCAGCATTTT. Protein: CASSSYGLGRYSNQPQHF.

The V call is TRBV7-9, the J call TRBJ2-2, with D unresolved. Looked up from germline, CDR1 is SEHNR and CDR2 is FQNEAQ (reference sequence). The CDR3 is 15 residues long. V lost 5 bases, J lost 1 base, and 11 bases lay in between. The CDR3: CASSPYVGNTGELFF. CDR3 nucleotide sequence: TGTGCCAGCAGCCCGTACGTGGGGAACACCGGGGAGCTGTTTTTT.

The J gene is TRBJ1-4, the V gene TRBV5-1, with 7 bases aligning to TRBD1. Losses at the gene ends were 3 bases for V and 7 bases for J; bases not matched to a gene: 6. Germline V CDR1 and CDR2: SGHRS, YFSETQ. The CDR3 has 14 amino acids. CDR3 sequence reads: CASSSGTVSEKLFF. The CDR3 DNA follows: TGCGCCAGCAGCTCGGGGACAGTTTCTGAAAAACTGTTTTTT.

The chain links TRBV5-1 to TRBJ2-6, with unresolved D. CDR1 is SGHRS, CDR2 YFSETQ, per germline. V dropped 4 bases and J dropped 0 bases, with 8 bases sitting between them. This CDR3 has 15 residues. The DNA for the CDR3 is TGCGCCAGCAGCCGGGCAGCCTCTGGGGCCAACGTCCTGACTTTC. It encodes CASSRAASGANVLTF.

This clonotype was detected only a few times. The CDR3 sequence is CASSLVGGGPGELFF. The CDR3 region has the DNA TGTGCCAGCAGTTTAGTGGGGGGGGGCCCCGGGGAGCTGTTTTTT. The chain couples TRBV12-3 or TRBV12-4 to TRBJ2-2, with D tentatively TRBD2 (7 bases). The CDR3 totals 15 residues. V gave up 1 base and J gave up 6 bases, with 12 bases separating them.

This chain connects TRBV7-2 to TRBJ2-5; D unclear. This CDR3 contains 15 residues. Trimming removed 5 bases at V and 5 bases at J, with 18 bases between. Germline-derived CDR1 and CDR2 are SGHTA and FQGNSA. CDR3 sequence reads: CASSPNHATVETQYF. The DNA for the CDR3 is TGTGCCAGCAGCCCGAATCACGCGACCGTGGAGACCCAGTACTTC. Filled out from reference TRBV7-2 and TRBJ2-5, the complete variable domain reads GAGVSQSPSNKVTEKGKDVELRCDPISGHTALYWYRQSLGQGLEFLIYFQGNSAPDKSGLPSDRFSAERTGGSVSTLTIQRTQQEDSAVYLCASSPNHATVETQYFGPGTRLLVL.

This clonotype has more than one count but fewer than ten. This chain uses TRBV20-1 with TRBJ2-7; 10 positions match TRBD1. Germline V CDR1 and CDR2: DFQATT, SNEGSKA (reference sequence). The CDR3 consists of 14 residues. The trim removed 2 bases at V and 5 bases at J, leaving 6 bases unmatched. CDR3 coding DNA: TGCAGTGCTAGAAGGACAGGGGGACTCGACGAGCAGTACTTC. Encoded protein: CSARRTGGLDEQYF.